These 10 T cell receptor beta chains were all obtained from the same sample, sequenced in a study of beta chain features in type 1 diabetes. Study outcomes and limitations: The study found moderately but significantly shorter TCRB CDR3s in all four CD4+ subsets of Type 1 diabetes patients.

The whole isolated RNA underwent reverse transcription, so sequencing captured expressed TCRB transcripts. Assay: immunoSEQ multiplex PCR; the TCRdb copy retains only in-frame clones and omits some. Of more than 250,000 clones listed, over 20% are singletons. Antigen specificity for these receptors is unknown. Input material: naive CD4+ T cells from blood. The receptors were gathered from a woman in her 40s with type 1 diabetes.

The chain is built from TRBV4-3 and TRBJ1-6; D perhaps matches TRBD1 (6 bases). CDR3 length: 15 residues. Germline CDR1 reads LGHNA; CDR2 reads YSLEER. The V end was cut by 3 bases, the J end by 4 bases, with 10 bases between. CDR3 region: CASSQLGQYNSPLHF. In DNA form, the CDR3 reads TGCGCCAGCAGCCAGCTAGGACAGTATAATTCACCCCTCCACTTT.

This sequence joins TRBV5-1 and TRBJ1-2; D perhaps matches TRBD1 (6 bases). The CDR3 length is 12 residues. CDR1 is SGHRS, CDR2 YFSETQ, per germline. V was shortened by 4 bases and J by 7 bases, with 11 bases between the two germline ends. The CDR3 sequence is CASSRTEGGYTF. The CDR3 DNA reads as TGCGCCAGCAGCCGGACAGAGGGTGGCTACACCTTC.

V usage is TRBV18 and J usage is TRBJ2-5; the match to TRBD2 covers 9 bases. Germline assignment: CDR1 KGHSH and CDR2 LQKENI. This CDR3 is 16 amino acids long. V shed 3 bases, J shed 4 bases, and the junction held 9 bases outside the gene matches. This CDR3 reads CASSPRASGEGETQYF. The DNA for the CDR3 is TGTGCCAGCTCACCCAGGGCTAGCGGGGAAGGAGAGACCCAGTACTTC. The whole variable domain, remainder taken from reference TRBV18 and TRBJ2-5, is NAGVMQNPRHLVRRRGQEARLRCSPMKGHSHVYWYRQLPEEGLKFMVYLQKENIIDESGMPKERFSAEFPKEGPSILRIQQVVRGDSAAYFCASSPRASGEGETQYFGPGTRLLVL.

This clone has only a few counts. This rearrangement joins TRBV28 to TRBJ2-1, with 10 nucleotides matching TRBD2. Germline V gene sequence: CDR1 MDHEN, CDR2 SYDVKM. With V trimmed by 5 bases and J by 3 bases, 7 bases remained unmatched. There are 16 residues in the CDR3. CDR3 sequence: CASSNSAGGYYNEQFF. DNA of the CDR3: TGTGCCAGCAGTAATTCAGCGGGAGGGTACTACAATGAGCAGTTCTTC.

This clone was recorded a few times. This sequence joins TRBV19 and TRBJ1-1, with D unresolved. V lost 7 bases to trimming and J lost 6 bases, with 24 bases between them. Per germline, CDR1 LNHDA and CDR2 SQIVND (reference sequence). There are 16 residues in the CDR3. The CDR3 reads CASKSWVEGNNAEAFF. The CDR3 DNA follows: TGTGCCAGTAAGAGCTGGGTAGAGGGAAACAACGCTGAAGCTTTCTTT.

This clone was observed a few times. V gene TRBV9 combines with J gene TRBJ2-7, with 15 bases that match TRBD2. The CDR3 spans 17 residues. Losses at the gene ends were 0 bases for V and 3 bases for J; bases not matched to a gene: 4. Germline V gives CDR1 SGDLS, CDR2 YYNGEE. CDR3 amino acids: CASSVGGLAGGNYEQYF. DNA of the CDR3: TGTGCCAGCAGCGTAGGGGGACTAGCGGGAGGAAACTACGAGCAGTACTTC. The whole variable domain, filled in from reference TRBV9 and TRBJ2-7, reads DSGVTQTPKHLITATGQRVTLRCSPRSGDLSVYWYQQSLDQGLQFLIQYYNGEERAKGNILERFSAQQFPDLHSELNLSSLELGDSALYFCASSVGGLAGGNYEQYFGPGTRLTVT.

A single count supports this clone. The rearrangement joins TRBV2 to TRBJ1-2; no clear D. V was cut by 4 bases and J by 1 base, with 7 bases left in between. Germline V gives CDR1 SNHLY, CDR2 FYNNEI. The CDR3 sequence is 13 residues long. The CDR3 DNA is TGTGCCAGCAGTGCTGCGGGTAACTATGGCTACACCTTC. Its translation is CASSAAGNYGYTF.

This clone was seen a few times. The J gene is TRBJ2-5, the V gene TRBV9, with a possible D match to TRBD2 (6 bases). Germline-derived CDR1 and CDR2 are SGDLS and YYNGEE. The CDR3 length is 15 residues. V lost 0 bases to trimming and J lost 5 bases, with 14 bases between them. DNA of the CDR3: TGTGCCAGCAGCGTAGACATCGGGGGTTGGGAGACCCAGTACTTC. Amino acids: CASSVDIGGWETQYF.

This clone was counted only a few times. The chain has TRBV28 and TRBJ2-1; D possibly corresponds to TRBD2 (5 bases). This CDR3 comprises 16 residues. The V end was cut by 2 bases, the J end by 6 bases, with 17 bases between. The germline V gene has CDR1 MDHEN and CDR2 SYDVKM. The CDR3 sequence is CASSLSPHRGGNEQFF. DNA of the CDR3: TGTGCCAGCAGTTTAAGCCCGCACCGGGGTGGCAATGAGCAGTTCTTC.

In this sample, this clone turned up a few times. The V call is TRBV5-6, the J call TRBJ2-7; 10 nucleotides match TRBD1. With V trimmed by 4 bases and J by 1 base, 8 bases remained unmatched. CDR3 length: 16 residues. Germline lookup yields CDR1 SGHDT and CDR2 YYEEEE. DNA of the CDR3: TGTGCCAGCAGCCCTCGGACAGGGGGAATGTCCTACGAGCAGTACTTC. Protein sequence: CASSPRTGGMSYEQYF.